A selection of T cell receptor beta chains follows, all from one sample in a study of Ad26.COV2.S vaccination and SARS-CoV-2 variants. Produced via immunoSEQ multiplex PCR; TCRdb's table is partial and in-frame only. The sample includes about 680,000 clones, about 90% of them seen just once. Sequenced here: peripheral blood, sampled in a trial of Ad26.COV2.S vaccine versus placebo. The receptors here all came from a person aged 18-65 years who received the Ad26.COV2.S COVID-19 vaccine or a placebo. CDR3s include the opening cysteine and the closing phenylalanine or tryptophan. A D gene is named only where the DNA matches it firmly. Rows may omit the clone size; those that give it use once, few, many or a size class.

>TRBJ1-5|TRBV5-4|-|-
CASSLGGSNQPQHF
TGTGCCAGCAGCTTAGGGGGTTCTAATCAGCCCCAGCATTTT
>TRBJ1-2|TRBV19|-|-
CASSIPPMRNNGYTF
TGTGCCAGTAGTATACCCCCAATGCGCAACAATGGCTACACCTTC
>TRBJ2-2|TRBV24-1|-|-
CATSDLARDTGELFF
TGTGCCACCAGTGATTTAGCCCGGGACACCGGGGAGCTGTTTTTT
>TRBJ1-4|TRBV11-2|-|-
CASSLAGSEKLFF
TGTGCCAGCAGCTTAGCTGGGTCTGAAAAACTGTTTTTT
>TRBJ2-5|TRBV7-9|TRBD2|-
CASSPGLAGGNQETQYF
TGTGCCAGCAGCCCGGGACTAGCGGGAGGAAACCAAGAGACCCAGTACTTC
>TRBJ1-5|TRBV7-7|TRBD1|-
CASSSGTGVSQPQHF
TGTGCCAGCAGCTCCGGGACAGGGGTATCCCAGCCCCAGCATTTT
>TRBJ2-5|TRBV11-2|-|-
CASSLGGLQETQYF
TGTGCCAGCAGCTTAGGTGGGCTTCAAGAGACCCAGTACTTC
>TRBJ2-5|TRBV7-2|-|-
CASSRTRTQETQYF
TGTGCCAGCAGCCGCACTAGGACTCAAGAGACCCAGTACTTC
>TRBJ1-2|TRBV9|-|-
CASSGYSDKKYGYTF
TGTGCCAGCAGCGGATACAGCGACAAAAAGTATGGCTACACCTTC
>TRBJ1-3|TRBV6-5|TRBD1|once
CATRGGIGNTIYF
TGTGCCACCAGGGGGGGAATAGGAAACACCATATATTTT
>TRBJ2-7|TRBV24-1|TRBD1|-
CATSQQGAVNYEQYF
TGTGCCACCAGTCAACAGGGGGCGGTGAATTACGAGCAGTACTTC
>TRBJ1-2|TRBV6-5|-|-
CASRFRDTGYTF
TGTGCCAGCAGATTCCGGGACACAGGCTACACCTTC
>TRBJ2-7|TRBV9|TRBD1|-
CASSATGAEQYF
TGTGCCAGCAGCGCCACAGGGGCCGAGCAGTACTTC
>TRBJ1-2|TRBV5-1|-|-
CASSLGHITGDGYTF
TGCGCCAGCAGCTTGGGACACATAACGGGGGATGGCTACACCTTC
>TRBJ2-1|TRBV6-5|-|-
CASRLDGSSYNEQFF
TGTGCCAGCAGACTGGACGGAAGCTCCTACAATGAGCAGTTCTTC
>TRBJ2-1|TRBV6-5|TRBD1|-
CASSRDRGHEQFF
TGTGCCAGCAGCAGGGACAGGGGCCATGAGCAGTTCTTC
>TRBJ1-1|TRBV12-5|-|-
CASGRTDEKAFF
TGTGCTAGTGGCCGGACAGATGAGAAAGCTTTCTTT
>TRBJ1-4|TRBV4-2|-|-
CASSTRTSFEKLFF
TGTGCCAGCAGCACACGAACGTCTTTTGAAAAACTGTTTTTT
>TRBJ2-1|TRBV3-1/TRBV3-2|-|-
CASSQGVSVPYNEQFF
TGTGCCAGCAGCCAAGGAGTTAGCGTTCCCTACAATGAGCAGTTCTTC
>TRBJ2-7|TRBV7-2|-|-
CASTPSFGTYEQYF
TGTGCCAGCACCCCATCCTTCGGGACCTACGAGCAGTACTTC
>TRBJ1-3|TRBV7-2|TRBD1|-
CASTPTGGGGNTIYF
TGTGCCAGCACCCCAACAGGGGGAGGCGGAAACACCATATATTTT
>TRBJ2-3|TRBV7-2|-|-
CASSLRLDPQYF
TGTGCCAGCAGCTTAAGGTTAGACCCGCAGTATTTT
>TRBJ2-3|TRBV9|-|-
CASSVGGRGRRVDTQYF
TGTGCCAGCAGCGTAGGGGGGCGGGGCCGCCGGGTGGATACGCAGTATTTT
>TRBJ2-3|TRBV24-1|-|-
CATADSFTDTQYF
TGTGCCACCGCGGACAGCTTCACAGATACGCAGTATTTT
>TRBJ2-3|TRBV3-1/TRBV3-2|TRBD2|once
CASSQGGLAMEYF
TGTGCCAGCAGCCAAGGGGGACTAGCGATGGAGTATTTT
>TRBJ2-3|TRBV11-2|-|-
CASSLAGAGSTDTQYF
TGTGCCAGCAGCTTAGCTGGGGCAGGGAGCACAGATACGCAGTATTTT
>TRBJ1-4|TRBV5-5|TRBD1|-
CASSLGSPGTGNEKLFF
TGTGCCAGCAGCTTGGGGTCCCCCGGGACAGGGAATGAAAAACTGTTTTTT
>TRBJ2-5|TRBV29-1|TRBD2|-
CSVPSGGASETQYF
TGCAGCGTGCCGAGCGGGGGGGCTTCCGAGACCCAGTACTTC
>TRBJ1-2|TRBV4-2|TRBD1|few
CASSPGTGAAYGYTF
TGTGCCAGCAGCCCCGGGACAGGGGCCGCCTATGGCTACACCTTC
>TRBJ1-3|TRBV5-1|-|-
CASSLADRNTIYF
TGCGCCAGCAGCTTGGCCGATAGAAACACCATATATTTT
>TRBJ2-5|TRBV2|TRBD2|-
CASKEGASGGVRETQYF
TGTGCCAGCAAAGAAGGGGCTAGCGGGGGGGTGCGAGAGACCCAGTACTTC
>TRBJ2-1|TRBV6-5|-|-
CASSLEGGAGEEQFF
TGTGCCAGCAGTCTCGAAGGGGGAGCGGGTGAAGAGCAGTTCTTC
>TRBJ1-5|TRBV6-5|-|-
CASSAPQQPQHF
TGTGCCAGCAGCGCTCCCCAGCAACCCCAGCATTTT
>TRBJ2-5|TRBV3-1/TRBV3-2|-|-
CASSQDQTVQETQYF
TGTGCCAGCAGCCAAGATCAGACGGTACAAGAGACCCAGTACTTC
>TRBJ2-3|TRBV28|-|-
CASSSNWQVTDTQYF
TGTGCCAGCAGTTCCAACTGGCAGGTGACAGATACGCAGTATTTT
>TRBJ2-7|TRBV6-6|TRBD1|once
CASSLTGRNEQYF
TGTGCCAGCAGCCTGACAGGGCGCAACGAGCAGTACTTC
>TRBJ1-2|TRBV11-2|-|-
CASSPSGAYGYTF
TGTGCCAGCAGCCCAAGCGGGGCCTATGGCTACACCTTC
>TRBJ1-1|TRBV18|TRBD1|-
CASSPPGTGGVLNTEAFF
TGTGCCAGCTCACCACCTGGGACAGGGGGCGTGTTGAACACTGAAGCTTTCTTT
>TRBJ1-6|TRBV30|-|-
CAWIRRDYNSPLHF
TGTGCCTGGATAAGGAGGGATTATAATTCACCCCTCCACTTT
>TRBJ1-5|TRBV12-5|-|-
CASGLILGATDSNQPQHF
TGTGCTAGTGGTTTGATACTAGGTGCGACAGATAGCAATCAGCCCCAGCATTTT
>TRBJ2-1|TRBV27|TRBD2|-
CASSRSGREQFF
TGTGCCAGCAGCCGTAGCGGGAGAGAGCAGTTCTTC
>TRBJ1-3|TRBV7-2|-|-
CASSLAGTLGNTIYF
TGTGCCAGCAGCTTAGCGGGGACTCTGGGAAACACCATATATTTT
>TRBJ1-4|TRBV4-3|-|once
CASSPRAGVYEKLFF
TGCGCCAGCAGCCCACGGGCGGGAGTGTATGAAAAACTGTTTTTT
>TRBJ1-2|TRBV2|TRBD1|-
CANPGQGNYGYTF
TGTGCCAACCCCGGACAGGGTAACTATGGCTACACCTTC
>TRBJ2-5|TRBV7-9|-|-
CASSLLVVGGETQYF
TGTGCCAGCAGCTTACTGGTGGTAGGTGGAGAGACCCAGTACTTC
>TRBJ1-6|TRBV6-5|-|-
CAAGGGHSPLHF
TGTGCCGCGGGGGGAGGACATTCACCCCTCCACTTT
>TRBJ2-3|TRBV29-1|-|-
CSVDSTDTQYF
TGCAGCGTTGACAGCACAGATACGCAGTATTTT
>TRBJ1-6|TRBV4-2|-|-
CASSQDLNNSPLHF
TGTGCCAGCAGCCAAGATCTGAATAATTCACCCCTCCACTTT
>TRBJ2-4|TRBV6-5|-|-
CASTDWGSGNIQYF
TGTGCCAGCACCGACTGGGGTAGCGGAAACATTCAGTACTTC
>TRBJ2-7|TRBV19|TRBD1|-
CASSLVQGATYEQYF
TGTGCCAGTAGTTTAGTACAGGGGGCTACCTACGAGCAGTACTTC
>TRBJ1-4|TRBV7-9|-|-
CASSLLEPGDEKLFF
TGTGCCAGCAGCTTACTCGAGCCCGGTGATGAAAAACTGTTTTTT
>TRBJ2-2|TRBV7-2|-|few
CASSLVRVTGELFF
TGTGCCAGCAGCTTAGTCAGGGTCACCGGGGAGCTGTTTTTT
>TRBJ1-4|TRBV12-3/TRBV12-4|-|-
CASSRDLEKLFF
TGTGCCAGCAGTCGGGACCTTGAAAAACTGTTTTTT
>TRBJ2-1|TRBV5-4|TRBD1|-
CASSLGQGRRNNEQFF
TGTGCCAGCAGCTTGGGACAGGGGCGGAGGAACAATGAGCAGTTCTTC
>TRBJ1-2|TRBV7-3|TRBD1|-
CASSYTGGGGYTF
TGTGCCAGCAGCTACACAGGGGGCGGTGGCTACACCTTC
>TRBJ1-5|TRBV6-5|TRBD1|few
CASRTGTGSNQPQHF
TGTGCCAGCAGAACCGGGACAGGGAGCAATCAGCCCCAGCATTTT
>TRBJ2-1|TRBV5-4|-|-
CASSLVVRTGSYNEQFF
TGTGCCAGCAGCTTAGTAGTACGCACGGGTTCATACAATGAGCAGTTCTTC
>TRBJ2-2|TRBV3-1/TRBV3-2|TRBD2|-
CASSQVTSGKGTGELFF
TGTGCCAGCAGCCAAGTGACTAGCGGGAAAGGCACCGGGGAGCTGTTTTTT
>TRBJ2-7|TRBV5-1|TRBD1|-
CASSELPGQVTYEQYF
TGCGCCAGCAGCGAATTACCGGGACAGGTTACCTACGAGCAGTACTTC
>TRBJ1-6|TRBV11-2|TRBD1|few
CASSPRQGWGSPLHF
TGTGCCAGCAGCCCCCGACAGGGCTGGGGTTCACCCCTCCACTTT